This record covers a single T cell receptor beta chain. Its specificity is not known. Assay: immunoSEQ multiplex PCR; the TCRdb copy retains only in-frame clones and omits some. Among some 680,000 clones listed, 73% were seen once. The sample comes from a study of shared clonotypes between healthy human individuals. The overall study: Aged 18 to 49, the donors were two women and three men.

The CDR3 is 14 residues long. Trimming removed 7 bases from V and 5 bases from J, with 14 bases in between. Germline CDR1 LNHDA, CDR2 SQIVND (reference sequence). Study conclusions and caveats: Measured sharing among donors was expected to vary with sequencing depth.

All donors were healthy HIV-negative adults lacking recent acute infections or vaccinations. The chain employs TRBV19 and TRBJ2-2; weak D call: TRBD2 (7 bases). This sequence was found in a woman aged 30 to 39 in good health. Sample: memory CD4+ T cells sorted from blood. Subset meaning: CD45RA-negative fraction. CDR3 DNA sequence: TGTGCCAGTAAAAGGGGGAGGGAGACCGGGGAGCTGTTTTTT. It is translated as CASKRGRETGELFF.